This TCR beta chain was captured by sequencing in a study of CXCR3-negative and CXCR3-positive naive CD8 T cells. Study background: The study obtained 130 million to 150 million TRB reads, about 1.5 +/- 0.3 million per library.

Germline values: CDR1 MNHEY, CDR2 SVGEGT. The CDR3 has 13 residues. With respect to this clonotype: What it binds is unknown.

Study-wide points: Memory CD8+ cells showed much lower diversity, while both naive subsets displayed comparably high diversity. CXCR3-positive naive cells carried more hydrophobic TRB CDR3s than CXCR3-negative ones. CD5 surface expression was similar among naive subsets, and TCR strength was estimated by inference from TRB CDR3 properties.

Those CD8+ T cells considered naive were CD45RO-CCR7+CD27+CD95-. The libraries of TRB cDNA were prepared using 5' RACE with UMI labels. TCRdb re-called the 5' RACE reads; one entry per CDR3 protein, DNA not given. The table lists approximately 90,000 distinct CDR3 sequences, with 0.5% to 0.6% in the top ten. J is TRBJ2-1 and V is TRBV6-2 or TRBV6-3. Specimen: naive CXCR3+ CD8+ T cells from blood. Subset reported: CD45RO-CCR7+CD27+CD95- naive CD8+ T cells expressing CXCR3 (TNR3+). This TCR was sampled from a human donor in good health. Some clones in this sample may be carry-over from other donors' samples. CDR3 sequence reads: CASSLMSYNEQLF.